This T cell receptor beta chain was sequenced for a study of control samples from healthy donors and cancer patients. Germline CDR1 SGHRS, CDR2 YFSETQ. With 3 bases clipped from V and 3 bases from J, the junction kept 5 bases outside the gene matches. The CDR3 is made up of 15 amino acids. Profiled with immunoSEQ multiplex PCR; TCRdb holds only in-frame clones, not every one. The table shows roughly 450,000 clones, with around 90% occurring only once. This chain connects TRBV5-1 to TRBJ2-3; 9 bases line up with TRBD1. Sequencing input: PBMCs. This sequence was found in a man aged 35-49 years with head and neck cancer. The CDR3 DNA follows: TGCGCCAGCAGCTACCGGGACAGGGCAACAGATACGCAGTATTTT. Translated: CASSYRDRATDTQYF.